This T cell receptor (beta chain) derives from a study of vaccination and CD4 T cells after COVID-19. In the study overall: Post-vaccination samples were procured at a median of 72 days following dose two (range 14 to 241).

Oncomine TCR Beta short-read sequencing was applied to DNA from cultured CD4+ T cells. CD4+ T cells were cultured, and genomic DNA was extracted from them. TCRdb used MiXCR to reprocess the PCR reads, holding one entry per CDR3 protein. The sample lists 15,000 to 17,000 distinct CDR3 sequences, 58% occurring once. This CDR3 contains 11 residues. V lost 1 base and J 9 bases, leaving 6 bases between the germline ends. Germline V CDR1 and CDR2: LNHNV, YYDKDF (reference sequence). Study-wide findings and caveats: Looking at convalescent patients, 304 of their 307 vaccine-specific clones were spike mono-reactive.

Indicated treatment: approximately nine-day PBMC culture with coronavirus spike peptide pools or control peptides (ViraFEST assay). Remarks on this clonotype: The antigen remains unidentified.

This sequence joins TRBV15 and TRBJ1-1; D call uncertain. This TCR derives from a human donor who had recovered from COVID-19. Material: CD4+ T cells from blood, cultured in vitro. In DNA form, the CDR3 reads TGTGCCACCAGCAGAGGACTTAAAGCTTTCTTT. As protein: CATSRGLKAFF.